Below, 28 T cell receptor beta chains from the same sample are listed, as sequenced in a study of T cells in Graves' hyperthyroidism and ophthalmopathy. Template material for amplifying TCR beta CDR3 regions consisted of RNA transcripts. A first-round RT-PCR of the TCR CDR3 used the HTBI primer set. Via MiXCR, TCRdb re-called the multiplex PCR reads, giving one row per CDR3 protein. In the table there are hundreds of thousands of distinct CDR3 sequences, about 25% of which are singletons. Sample: blood. These receptors were obtained from a woman aged 40 to 50 with Graves' ophthalmopathy.

The chain combines TRBV24-1 with TRBJ2-5, with 7 bases aligning to TRBD2. The germline V gene encodes CDR1 KGHDR and CDR2 SFDVKD. After removal of 11 bases from V and 4 bases from J, the junction contained 15 bases not matched to a gene. This CDR3 spans 15 amino acids. CDR3 sequence: CASRVSSGDLETQYF. The CDR3 DNA is TGTGCCAGCAGGGTTTCCAGCGGGGACCTAGAGACCCAGTACTTC.

This clonotype showed up many times. This chain connects TRBV12-3 or TRBV12-4 to TRBJ2-6; no definite D call. The CDR3 has 13 amino acids. The V end was cut by 6 bases, the J end by 5 bases, with 8 bases between. The CDR3 region is CASSSRRANVLTF. CDR3 sequence (DNA): TGTGCCAGCAGCTCCCGGCGGGCCAACGTCCTGACTTTC.

At least ten counts were recorded for this clonotype. V is TRBV7-7 and J is TRBJ2-7, with 9 bases matching TRBD1. The CDR3 spans 12 residues. The V gene's germline CDR1 is SSHAT and CDR2 FNYEAQ (reference sequence). The CDR3 is CASSGRTGALFV. The CDR3 coding sequence is TGTGCTAGCAGCGGACGGACAGGGGCCCTTTTCGTC.

This clonotype occurred many times. The rearrangement uses TRBV6-1 and TRBJ2-7; D is unresolved. Germline V gene data show CDR1 as MNHNS and CDR2 as SASEGT. V was pared by 4 bases and J by 4 bases, with 2 bases between. The CDR3 sequence is 10 residues long. The chain's CDR3 is CASSAYEQYF. CDR3 bases: TGTGCCAGCAGTGCTTACGAGCAGTACTTC.

This clonotype was observed many times. The rearrangement joins TRBV28 to TRBJ2-7, with 9 nucleotides matching TRBD2. Germline V lookup: CDR1 MDHEN, CDR2 SYDVKM. The V gene end was trimmed by 7 bases and the J gene end by 0 bases; junction bases not matched to a gene: 7. The length of the CDR3 is 15 residues. The CDR3 loop reads CASTLAGVSSYEQYF. For the CDR3, the DNA is TGTGCCAGCACCTTAGCGGGAGTCAGCTCCTACGAGCAGTACTTC.

This clonotype was detected many times. The CDR3 DNA reads as TGTGCCTGGCGGACAGGGGGCGAGCAGTACTTC. This gives the protein CAWRTGGEQYF. The chain links TRBV30 to TRBJ2-7, with 10 bases fitting TRBD1. Germline trimming cut 5 bases from V and 6 bases from J; bases unmatched to any gene: 1. The CDR3 is made up of 11 amino acids. Germline assignment: CDR1 GTSNPN and CDR2 SVGIG (reference sequence).

This clonotype was seen at least ten times. J is TRBJ2-7 and V is TRBV6-5, with D possibly TRBD2 on 5 matching bases. The CDR3 consists of 14 residues. With 0 bases removed from V and 1 base from J, the gap between germline ends came to 7 bases. Germline CDR1 and CDR2: MNHEY and SVGAGI. CDR3 loop: CASSYSTSSYEQYF. The DNA for the CDR3 is TGTGCCAGCAGTTACTCCACTAGTTCCTACGAGCAGTACTTC.

The chain combines TRBV6-2 or TRBV6-3 with TRBJ1-2, with D unclear. With 4 bases removed from V and 1 base from J, the gap between germline ends came to 7 bases. Germline-derived CDR1 and CDR2 are MNHEY and SVGEGT. The CDR3 has 13 amino acids. The chain's CDR3 is CASSWDGNYGYTF. DNA of the CDR3: TGTGCCAGCAGTTGGGATGGTAACTATGGCTACACCTTC.

This clonotype occurred many times. An end of the junction does not agree with germline; a read error may underlie this. This sequence joins TRBV28 and TRBJ2-7; a weak D match, TRBD1 (6 bases). The CDR3 is 15 residues long. Germline CDR1 is MDHEN and CDR2 is SYDVKM. The CDR3 DNA follows: TGTGCCAGCAGTCCGTTGGACAGTGGGTCCTACGGGCAGTACTTC. It translates to CASSPLDSGSYGQYF.

In its sample, this clonotype was seen many times. V usage is TRBV7-9 and J usage is TRBJ2-5; a possible D gene is TRBD1 (5 bases). CDR1 and CDR2 from the germline V gene are SEHNR and FQNEAQ (reference sequence). V gave up 5 bases and J gave up 6 bases, with 10 bases separating them. The CDR3 is made up of 12 amino acids. CDR3 sequence reads: CASSADMQTQYF. DNA for the CDR3: TGTGCCAGCAGCGCGGACATGCAGACCCAGTACTTC.

There are many counts of this clonotype. The chain combines TRBV12-3 or TRBV12-4 with TRBJ2-5, with a weak D call TRBD1 (5 bases). Trimming stripped 6 bases from V and 2 bases from J, with 13 bases between. This CDR3 has 14 amino acids. The CDR3 sequence: CASSQNRPQETQYF. In nucleotides, the CDR3 is TGTGCCAGCAGCCAAAACAGGCCTCAAGAGACCCAGTACTTC.

The chain uses TRBV9 and TRBJ2-4; 12 positions match TRBD2. Germline trimming cut 3 bases from V and 6 bases from J; bases unmatched to any gene: 7. Germline V lookup: CDR1 SGDLS, CDR2 YYNGEE. The length of the CDR3 is 16 residues. The CDR3 region is CASSATSGGPRNIQYF. The CDR3 region has the DNA TGTGCCAGCAGCGCGACTAGCGGGGGCCCGAGAAACATTCAGTACTTC.

This chain connects TRBV12-3 or TRBV12-4 to TRBJ2-7, with TRBD1 as a possible D gene (5 bases). The V and J ends lost 6 bases and 3 bases respectively, with 21 bases between them. The CDR3 consists of 16 residues. CDR3 bases: TGTGCCAGCAGCCCCGTATCGGCAGGGTCGTTCTACGAGCAGTACTTC. This gives the protein CASSPVSAGSFYEQYF.

This clonotype was observed many times. This rearrangement joins TRBV19 to TRBJ2-7, with 10 bases lining up with TRBD2. The germline V gene encodes CDR1 LNHDA and CDR2 SQIVND (reference sequence). This CDR3 has 14 residues. The V gene end was trimmed by 6 bases and the J gene end by 3 bases; junction bases not matched to a gene: 5. The DNA for the CDR3 is TGTGCCAGTAGAAGGACTAGCGGCCTCTACGAGCAGTACTTC. It specifies CASRRTSGLYEQYF.

J is TRBJ1-1 and V is TRBV6-1; perhaps TRBD1 as D (5 bases). Trimming stripped 5 bases from V and 1 base from J, with 17 bases between. CDR3 length: 16 amino acids. CDR1 is MNHNS, CDR2 SASEGT, per germline. The CDR3 sequence is CASSRATGTGNTEAFF. Here the CDR3 DNA reads TGTGCCAGCAGTCGAGCAACCGGGACGGGGAACACTGAAGCTTTCTTT.

There are many counts of this clonotype. This sequence joins TRBV30 and TRBJ1-5; D is perhaps TRBD1 (5 bases). CDR3 length equals 12 residues. V was cut by 3 bases and J by 11 bases, with 14 bases left in between. Germline V gives CDR1 GTSNPN, CDR2 SVGIG (reference sequence). The chain's CDR3 is CAWRGAAGAQHF. As DNA, the CDR3 is TGTGCCTGGAGGGGTGCGGCGGGGGCCCAGCATTTT.

This clonotype was counted once. The chain employs TRBV24-1 and TRBJ1-5; 8 nucleotides agree with TRBD1. The CDR3 has 17 residues. Germline-derived CDR1 and CDR2 are KGHDR and SFDVKD. Trimming at V came to 3 bases and at J to 1 base, leaving 7 bases not matched to a gene. The chain's CDR3 is CATSDGQGSGSNQPQHF. The CDR3 DNA reads TGTGCCACCAGTGATGGACAGGGTTCGGGGAGCAATCAGCCCCAGCATTTT.

This clonotype was seen ten or more times. The chain is built from TRBV6-5 and TRBJ1-5; D gene ambiguous. This CDR3 contains 14 residues. Per germline, CDR1 MNHEY and CDR2 SVGAGI. The V end was cut by 2 bases, the J end by 5 bases, with 10 bases between. The CDR3 DNA follows: TGTGCCAGCAGTTACGGGTCCGGGGATCAGCCCCAGCATTTT. It encodes CASSYGSGDQPQHF.

This sequence joins TRBV9 and TRBJ2-3; 7 bases fit TRBD2. The J segment lost 4 bases and the V segment lost 3 bases, leaving 5 bases of the junction unmatched. The germline V gene encodes CDR1 SGDLS and CDR2 YYNGEE. The CDR3 consists of 14 residues. The CDR3 protein is CASSASGGADTQYF. Here the CDR3 DNA reads TGTGCCAGCAGCGCTAGCGGCGGCGCAGATACGCAGTATTTT. Supplemented by reference TRBV9 and TRBJ2-3, the full variable domain reads DSGVTQTPKHLITATGQRVTLRCSPRSGDLSVYWYQQSLDQGLQFLIQYYNGEERAKGNILERFSAQQFPDLHSELNLSSLELGDSALYFCASSASGGADTQYFGPGTRLTVL.

As for this clonotype: It may be a read error: a sequence one base away is much more abundant. V gene TRBV4-2 combines with J gene TRBJ2-7; 9 bases agree with TRBD2. The CDR3 spans 15 residues. The germline gives CDR1 LGHNA, CDR2 YNFKEQ. Here the CDR3 reads CVSSQDVLAGAEQYF. The CDR3 bases are TGTGTCAGCAGCCAAGACGTTTTAGCGGGAGCCGAGCAGTACTTC.

This clonotype appeared many times. The J gene is TRBJ1-1, the V gene TRBV14; D unresolved. The CDR3 contains 12 residues. Germline CDR1 is SGHDN and CDR2 is FVKESK. The V and J ends lost 5 bases and 4 bases respectively, with 8 bases between them. In DNA, the CDR3 is TGTGCCAGCAGCTTCAGCAGCACTGAAGCTTTCTTT. Amino acid sequence: CASSFSSTEAFF.

This clonotype was seen ten or more times. The genes are TRBV28 and TRBJ2-7; possible D gene TRBD2, 6 bases. The CDR3 runs 13 residues. V was trimmed by 7 bases and J by 2 bases, leaving 12 bases between them. Germline CDR1 and CDR2: MDHEN and SYDVKM. CDR3 in DNA: TGTGCCAGCAACAGGAGGGACCCCTACGAGCAGTACTTC. This translates into CASNRRDPYEQYF.

The V call is TRBV11-2, the J call TRBJ2-7, with TRBD2 matching over 8 bases. CDR1 SGHAT and CDR2 FQNNGV come from the germline V gene. This CDR3 comprises 16 residues. J lost 5 bases, V lost 5 bases, and 14 bases had no gene match. DNA for the CDR3: TGTGCCAGCAGCCTGCAAACCGGGACTAGTGCCCACGAGCAGTACTTC. As protein: CASSLQTGTSAHEQYF.

V usage is TRBV11-2 and J usage is TRBJ1-1; 9 nucleotides match TRBD1. Germline trimming cut 3 bases from V and 1 base from J; bases unmatched to any gene: 9. The CDR3 loop spans 17 amino acids. Germline V lookup: CDR1 SGHAT, CDR2 FQNNGV. The CDR3 DNA sequence: TGTGCCAGCAGCTTGGTAACGACAGGGGGACAGAACACTGAAGCTTTCTTT. Encoded protein: CASSLVTTGGQNTEAFF.

This clonotype was counted at least ten times. The genes are TRBV24-1 and TRBJ2-7; 9 bases agree with TRBD2. The CDR3 extends over 14 amino acids. Germline trimming cut 0 bases from V and 7 bases from J; bases unmatched to any gene: 3. From germline, CDR1 is KGHDR and CDR2 SFDVKD. The CDR3 coding sequence is TGTGCCACCAGTGATTTGGCTAGCGGGACGGAGCAGTACTTC. Amino acids: CATSDLASGTEQYF.

This clonotype was seen ten or more times. The chain uses TRBV28 and TRBJ2-7, with 9 nucleotides matching TRBD2. The CDR3 is made up of 12 amino acids. Germline V gives CDR1 MDHEN, CDR2 SYDVKM. V shed 9 bases and J 4 bases; nucleotides not matched to a gene: 4. CDR3 region: CASFSGSYEQYF. The CDR3 DNA reads TGTGCCAGTTTTAGCGGGAGTTACGAGCAGTACTTC.

This clonotype has at least ten counts. This chain links TRBV6-5 with TRBJ2-7, with a possible D match to TRBD1 (6 bases). This CDR3 spans 16 amino acids. In germline, CDR1 is MNHEY, CDR2 SVGAGI. The V gene lost 0 bases and the J gene lost 0 bases, with 12 bases spanning the gap. As DNA, the CDR3 is TGTGCCAGCAGTTACTCCGAGACAGGAAACTCCTACGAGCAGTACTTC. Protein product: CASSYSETGNSYEQYF.

The chain joins TRBV9 to TRBJ2-2; maybe TRBD2 (6 bases). CDR3 size: 16 residues. V was shortened by 0 bases and J by 0 bases, with 9 bases between the two germline ends. Germline V gene sequence: CDR1 SGDLS, CDR2 YYNGEE. CDR3 region: CASSVVPSANTGELFF. Written as DNA, the CDR3 is TGTGCCAGCAGCGTAGTTCCTAGCGCGAACACCGGGGAGCTGTTTTTT.